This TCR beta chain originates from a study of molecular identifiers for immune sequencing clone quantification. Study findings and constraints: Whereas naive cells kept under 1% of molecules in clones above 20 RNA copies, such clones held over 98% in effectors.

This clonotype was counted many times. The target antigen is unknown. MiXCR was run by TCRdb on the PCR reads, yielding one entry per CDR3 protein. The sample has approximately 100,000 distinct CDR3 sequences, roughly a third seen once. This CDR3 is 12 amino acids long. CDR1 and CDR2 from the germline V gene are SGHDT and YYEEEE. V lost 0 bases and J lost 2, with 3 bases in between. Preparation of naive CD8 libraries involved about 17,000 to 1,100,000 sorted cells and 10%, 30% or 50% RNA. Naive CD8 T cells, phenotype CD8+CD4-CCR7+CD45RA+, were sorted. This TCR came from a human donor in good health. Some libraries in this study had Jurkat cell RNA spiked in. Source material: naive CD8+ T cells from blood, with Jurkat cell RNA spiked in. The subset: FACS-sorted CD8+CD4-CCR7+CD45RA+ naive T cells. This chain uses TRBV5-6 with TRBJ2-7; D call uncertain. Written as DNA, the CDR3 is TGTGCCAGCAGCTTGGGTACCTACGAGCAGTACTTC. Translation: CASSLGTYEQYF.